This T cell receptor beta chain originates from a study of T cell changes during pregnancy in multiple sclerosis. This clone has just a few counts. Profiled with immunoSEQ multiplex PCR; TCRdb holds only in-frame clones, not every one. The repertoire has about 100,000 clones, around 92% of them found once; the top ten carry about 2%. The junction had 7 bases not matched to a gene; V was cut back by 1 base and J by 4 bases. CDR1 and CDR2 from the germline V gene are MGHRA and YSYEKL. The CDR3 has 15 amino acids. This receptor was identified in a female donor with multiple sclerosis, enrolled in a pregnancy study. The sample consisted of peripheral blood, taken after pregnancy. The genes are TRBV4-1 and TRBJ2-7; 7 bases are a match to TRBD1. The CDR3 reads CASSQVVGGKYEQYF. As DNA, the CDR3 is TGCGCCAGCAGCCAAGTGGTAGGGGGCAAGTACGAGCAGTACTTC.